This passage covers 26 T cell receptor beta chains from one sample sequenced in a study of blood T cell repertoires in COVID-19 (dated by TCRdb to about 2020). The protocol used for the library was the immunoSEQ multiplex PCR assay. Sourced from immuneACCESS, this table was stored by TCRdb with only in-frame sequences that have V and J called. A share of the clones is absent; for the studies checked, an unresolved V gene accounts for under half, and the remainder has no known explanation. The sample has about 520,000 clones on record, approximately 85% of them singletons. The top ten constitute roughly 3.2% of the sample. The sample was peripheral blood. The source is a human donor in a cohort sampled during active COVID-19.

This clone has just one count. J is TRBJ2-2 and V is TRBV5-5, with 7 bases matching TRBD1. This CDR3 is 16 amino acids long. Germline lookup yields CDR1 SGHKS and CDR2 YYEKEE (reference sequence). With V trimmed by 4 bases and J by 5 bases, 11 bases remained unmatched. The CDR3 DNA sequence: TGTGCCAGCAGCCCAATAGGGACAGCTGAAACCGGGGAGCTGTTTTTT. Protein product: CASSPIGTAETGELFF.

V gene TRBV7-9 combines with J gene TRBJ2-3; 8 positions match TRBD1. With V trimmed by 5 bases and J by 2 bases, 6 bases remained unmatched. The CDR3 loop spans 15 amino acids. Germline lookup yields CDR1 SEHNR and CDR2 FQNEAQ (reference sequence). CDR3 sequence: CASSQGTGTTDTQYF. The CDR3 bases are TGTGCCAGCAGCCAGGGGACAGGAACCACAGATACGCAGTATTTT.

This chain connects TRBV5-6 to TRBJ2-7, with 10 bases lining up with TRBD1. The V gene end was trimmed by 2 bases and the J gene end by 5 bases; junction bases not matched to a gene: 4. The CDR3 has 14 amino acids. Per germline, CDR1 SGHDT and CDR2 YYEEEE. The CDR3 loop is CASSFGQGEDEQYF. DNA for the CDR3: TGTGCCAGCAGCTTTGGACAGGGGGAAGACGAGCAGTACTTC.

The chain's CDR3 is CASSFERQSGNTIYF. CDR3 nucleotides: TGTGCCAGCAGTTTCGAAAGACAATCTGGAAACACCATATATTTT. The chain recombines TRBV28 with TRBJ1-3; no definite D call. V gave up 3 bases and J gave up 1 base, with 10 bases separating them. This CDR3 region has 15 residues. Germline-derived CDR1 and CDR2 are MDHEN and SYDVKM.

With respect to this clone: A read error may produce the germline difference seen at one junction end. The rearrangement joins TRBV28 to TRBJ1-3, with a possible D match to TRBD1 (6 bases). From germline, CDR1 is MDHEN and CDR2 SYDVKM. CDR3 length: 13 residues. The CDR3 sequence is CASSLTGGNAIYF. CDR3 DNA sequence: TGTGCCAGCAGTTTGACAGGCGGAAACGCCATATATTTT. Using reference TRBV28 and TRBJ1-3 for the parts outside the CDR3, the full variable domain is DVKVTQSSRYLVKRTGEKVFLECVQDMDHENMFWYRQDPGLGLRLIYFSYDVKMKEKGDIPEGYSVSREKKERFSLILESASTNQTSMYLCASSLTGGNAIYFGEGSWLTVV.

This chain uses TRBV5-5 with TRBJ2-2; no firm D call. V lost 1 base, J lost 2 bases, and 12 bases lay in between. The CDR3 has 16 amino acids. CDR1 and CDR2 (germline): SGHKS, YYEKEE (reference sequence). CDR3 in amino acids: CASSLLPERNTGELFF. The CDR3 DNA reads TGTGCCAGCAGCTTGCTTCCTGAGAGAAACACCGGGGAGCTGTTTTTT.

V and J are TRBV19 and TRBJ2-7; the match to TRBD1 covers 8 bases. V dropped 1 base and J dropped 7; count of bases not matched to a gene: 9. The CDR3 contains 15 residues. Per germline, CDR1 LNHDA and CDR2 SQIVND (reference sequence). The CDR3 spells CASSIAGQGGKEQYF. In nucleotides, the CDR3 is TGTGCCAGTAGTATAGCCGGACAGGGAGGAAAGGAGCAGTACTTC.

The CDR3 DNA reads as TGTGCCAGCAGCCTCCGTGGGAGGGGGGACACTGAAGCTTTCTTT. Translated: CASSLRGRGDTEAFF. The chain employs TRBV16 and TRBJ1-1; possible D gene TRBD1, 6 bases. Trimming cost V 4 bases and J 3 bases, with 15 bases left between them. CDR1 KGHSY and CDR2 FQNENV come from the germline V gene. The CDR3 consists of 15 residues.

This chain's CDR3 is CSVLEFGGAGEKLFF. The DNA for the CDR3 is TGCAGCGTTCTGGAATTCGGGGGGGCTGGTGAAAAACTGTTTTTT. V and J are TRBV29-1 and TRBJ1-4, with a weak D call TRBD1 (6 bases). CDR3 length: 15 residues. V was pared by 5 bases and J by 7 bases, with 20 bases between. Per germline, CDR1 SQVTM and CDR2 ANQGSEA.

The V gene is TRBV4-2, the J gene TRBJ2-7; 9 nucleotides match TRBD2. The CDR3 spans 14 residues. V trimming: 0 bases; J trimming: 8 bases; junction bases outside the gene matches: 5. The V gene's germline CDR1 is LGHNA and CDR2 YNFKEQ. The CDR3: CASSQDAGGPQQYF. The CDR3 region has the DNA TGTGCCAGCAGCCAAGATGCGGGAGGGCCCCAGCAGTACTTC.

The chain recombines TRBV18 with TRBJ1-1; D may be TRBD1 (5 bases). CDR3 size: 15 residues. V was cut by 5 bases and J by 1 base, with 14 bases left in between. Germline-derived CDR1 and CDR2 are KGHSH and LQKENI. The CDR3 sequence: CASSGGRGSNTEAFF. The CDR3 coding sequence is TGTGCCAGCTCAGGGGGGAGAGGGTCGAACACTGAAGCTTTCTTT.

The chain carries TRBV5-4 and TRBJ2-3, with 13 nucleotides matching TRBD2. V was clipped by 3 bases and J by 2 bases; unmatched bases: 9. The CDR3 loop spans 18 amino acids. Germline values: CDR1 SGHNT, CDR2 YYREEE (reference sequence). The CDR3 nucleotides read TGTGCCAGCAGCTCTCCCAAACTAGCGGGAGGGTTCACAGATACGCAGTATTTT. It codes for CASSSPKLAGGFTDTQYF.

The V call is TRBV19, the J call TRBJ2-5; 7 bases fit TRBD2. Germline loops: CDR1 LNHDA, CDR2 SQIVND (reference sequence). J gave up 3 bases and V 5 bases, and 6 bases lay outside the gene matches. The CDR3 runs to 14 residues. The CDR3 DNA follows: TGTGCCAGTAGTTATCGTGCGGGAGAAGAGACCCAGTACTTC. This sequence encodes CASSYRAGEETQYF.

J is TRBJ2-7 and V is TRBV10-2; D is perhaps TRBD1 (6 bases). The germline gives CDR1 WSHSY, CDR2 SAAADI. Trimming pared 6 bases from V and 2 bases from J, leaving 11 bases between. This CDR3 has 13 residues. CDR3 nucleotides: TGCGCCAGCAGAACAGGGAGTGCCTACGAGCAGTACTTC. Its translation is CASRTGSAYEQYF.

This rearrangement joins TRBV30 to TRBJ1-1, with 9 positions matching TRBD1. The CDR3 runs 14 residues. V was pared by 3 bases and J by 1 base, with 3 bases of the junction left unmatched. Germline lookup yields CDR1 GTSNPN and CDR2 SVGIG (reference sequence). CDR3 in DNA: TGTGCCTGGAGGAACAGGGGGCGGAACACTGAAGCTTTCTTT. This gives the protein CAWRNRGRNTEAFF.

This chain uses TRBV6-1 with TRBJ1-2; TRBD1 might be the D (6 bases). CDR1 and CDR2 from the germline V gene are MNHNS and SASEGT. The germline V and J ends were trimmed by 3 bases and 4 bases, with 15 bases remaining between them. This CDR3 is built from 15 residues. CDR3 bases: TGTGCCAGCAGTGATTTGGGGGCGCAATCCTATGGCTACACCTTC. Its translation is CASSDLGAQSYGYTF.

The chain employs TRBV27 and TRBJ1-1; possible D gene TRBD1, 5 bases. Germline CDR1 and CDR2: MNHEY and SMNVEV (reference sequence). CDR3 length: 13 amino acids. The ends were cut back, 8 bases at V and 8 bases at J, with 18 bases in the middle. Written as DNA, the CDR3 is TGTGCCAGCTTGCGCCCTCCCGGACAAGAAGCTTTCTTT. This encodes CASLRPPGQEAFF.

This clone has a handful of counts. V gene TRBV30 combines with J gene TRBJ2-1; the match to TRBD2 covers 14 bases. Unmatched junction bases numbered 2, after V lost 3 bases and J lost 1 base. Germline loops: CDR1 GTSNPN, CDR2 SVGIG (reference sequence). The CDR3 extends over 16 amino acids. CDR3 amino acids: CAWRTSGRGSYNEQFF. The CDR3 DNA follows: TGTGCCTGGAGGACTAGCGGGAGGGGATCCTACAATGAGCAGTTCTTC.

This clone was found once. Other nucleotide sequences from this sample produce the same CDR3. This chain links TRBV27 with TRBJ2-3, with D possibly being TRBD2 (6 bases). The V gene's germline CDR1 is MNHEY and CDR2 SMNVEV (reference sequence). The CDR3 is 14 residues long. With 6 bases removed from V and 5 bases from J, the gap between germline ends came to 15 bases. CDR3 residues: CASSPRAGGDTQYF. The CDR3 DNA sequence: TGTGCCAGCAGCCCCCGAGCCGGGGGAGATACGCAGTATTTT.

The chain carries TRBV6-2 or TRBV6-3 and TRBJ2-7; a weak D match, TRBD2 (6 bases). CDR1 is MNHEY, CDR2 SVGEGT, per germline. The CDR3 loop spans 12 amino acids. Trimming left V 2 bases short and J 6 bases short, with 8 bases between. The CDR3 sequence is CASSYGGTEQYF. The DNA of the CDR3 is TGTGCCAGCAGTTACGGAGGGACCGAGCAGTACTTC.

A single count supports this clone. The chain links TRBV29-1 to TRBJ2-5, with D tentatively TRBD2 (5 bases). V lost 7 bases and J lost 2, with 14 bases in between. The CDR3 sequence is 13 residues long. CDR1 is SQVTM, CDR2 ANQGSEA, per germline. CDR3 protein: CSGAERTQETQYF. The CDR3, as DNA: TGCAGCGGGGCCGAGCGGACTCAAGAGACCCAGTACTTC. Using reference TRBV29-1 and TRBJ2-5 for the parts outside the CDR3, the full variable domain is SAVISQKPSRDICQRGTSLTIQCQVDSQVTMMFWYRQQPGQSLTLIATANQGSEATYESGFVIDKFPISRPNLTFSTLTVSNMSPEDSSIYLCSGAERTQETQYFGPGTRLLVL.

The chain uses TRBV7-3 and TRBJ2-3, with D possibly being TRBD1 (5 bases). V gave up 6 bases and J gave up 6 bases, with 13 bases separating them. Germline V lookup: CDR1 SGHTA, CDR2 FQGTGA. The CDR3 has 13 amino acids. CDR3 nucleotides: TGTGCCAGCAGGGCAGACAGACTTGATACGCAGTATTTT. Translating it yields CASRADRLDTQYF.

CDR3 sequence (DNA): TGCAGCGTTGGGGACAGTAGAAACTATGGCTACACCTTC. It specifies CSVGDSRNYGYTF. The V gene is TRBV29-1, the J gene TRBJ1-2; the match to TRBD1 covers 7 bases. This CDR3 is built from 13 residues. From germline, CDR1 is SQVTM and CDR2 ANQGSEA. With 4 bases clipped from V and 2 bases from J, the junction kept 4 bases outside the gene matches.

The chain links TRBV6-1 to TRBJ2-1; TRBD2 is a possible D gene (5 bases). Trimming shortened V by 4 bases and J by 8 bases, and 27 bases separated the two germline ends. The CDR3 consists of 18 residues. Looked up from germline, CDR1 is MNHNS and CDR2 is SASEGT. CDR3 sequence: CASSGRGLGGRFTHEQFF. In nucleotides, the CDR3 is TGTGCCAGCAGTGGACGAGGGTTAGGCGGGCGATTTACACATGAGCAGTTCTTC.

This rearrangement joins TRBV10-3 to TRBJ1-1; TRBD1 is a possible D gene (6 bases). The germline V gene has CDR1 ENHRY and CDR2 SYGVKD. The CDR3 has 13 amino acids. V gave up 11 bases and J gave up 1 base, with 14 bases separating them. The CDR3 coding sequence is TGTGCCCTAAAACAGGGACCGAACACTGAAGCTTTCTTT. This gives the protein CALKQGPNTEAFF.

The V and J genes are TRBV5-6 and TRBJ2-1, with 7 bases aligning to TRBD1. This CDR3 region has 15 residues. The ends lost 0 bases at V and 2 bases at J; junction bases unmatched: 2. From germline, CDR1 is SGHDT and CDR2 YYEEEE. CDR3: CASSLGTGPYNEQFF. CDR3 bases: TGTGCCAGCAGCTTGGGGACAGGTCCCTACAATGAGCAGTTCTTC.